This T cell receptor (beta chain) was identified during a study of CD8 T cells in ankylosing spondylitis. Overall study results and limits: Earlier authors reported some of these motif variants in reactive arthritis synovial fluid and blood. Seemingly distinctive of ankylosing spondylitis blood was a TCR beta motif formed by eight highly homologous variants. Matched ankylosing spondylitis synovial fluid reportedly contained a significantly enriched population of disease-linked clones.

Molecular-barcoded quantitative 5'-RACE produced these TCR beta libraries. TCRdb used MiXCR to reprocess the 5' RACE reads, holding one entry per CDR3 protein. The sample lists about 240,000 distinct CDR3 sequences, over 8.5% occurring once. CDR1 is MNHNS, CDR2 SASEGT, per germline. V was shortened by 11 bases and J by 0 bases, with 15 bases between the two germline ends. The length of the CDR3 is 14 residues. This clonotype was seen ten or more times. Its antigen is still unknown. The clonotype comes from a male donor with ankylosing spondylitis or in good health (not recorded which). The V call is TRBV6-1, the J call TRBJ2-3, with a tentative D call TRBD1 (6 bases). The sample was blood, either unsorted or a sorted T cell fraction (not recorded which). CDR3 sequence reads: CASGRGHSTDTQYF. CDR3 coding DNA: TGTGCCTCCGGCCGGGGACATAGCACAGATACGCAGTATTTT.